Given below is one TCR beta chain in context. What it recognizes is unknown. Per donor, at least one pre-ART and at least two post-ART PBMC samples were obtained. These data are taken from a study of long-term antiretroviral therapy in people with HIV. General study results and limits: Controls exceeded HIV repertoires in CDR3 length range. From about 2004 to 2018, blood was obtained, possibly while participants received older ART regimens.

The authors ran the immunoSEQ assay, v3.0, at survey level. TCRdb keeps only in-frame clones here, not all; method: immunoSEQ multiplex PCR. Here the sample spans 12,000 or so clones, 82% being singletons. The CDR3 contains 17 residues. V was clipped by 2 bases and J by 5 bases; unmatched bases: 13. Per the germline V gene, CDR1 is SEHNR and CDR2 is FQNEAQ (reference sequence). The gene calls are TRBV7-9 and TRBJ1-1; 8 bases line up with TRBD1. The starting material was unsorted PBMCs, obtained around 8 years after starting antiretroviral therapy. The receptor comes from a man aged 50 to 59 with HIV. The chain's CDR3 is CASSLPVQGQGRTEAFF. In nucleotides, the CDR3 is TGTGCCAGCAGCTTACCAGTACAAGGACAGGGAAGAACTGAAGCTTTCTTT.